This entry features one TCR beta chain sequence. The antigen it recognizes is unknown. Base-call qualities are not available, and no considerably larger clone is one nucleotide away. These data originate in a study of T cell responses to AZD1222 COVID-19 vaccine (dated by TCRdb to the early 2020s). With respect to the entire study: TCR sequencing covered some 250 trial participants: 207 given two doses of AZD1222 and around 25 given two doses of MenACWY control vaccine. Trial participants were enrolled by age into subgroups of 18-55, 56-69 and 70-plus years, and around 150, 28 and 57 TCR-sequenced participants, respectively, were included in these subgroups. The study at large found these results: Epitopes outside the regions mutated in the B.1.351 and B.1.1.7 variants were reportedly recognized by nearly half of the unique spike-specific TCRs. After two AZD1222 doses, both the breadth and the depth of spike-specific TCRs were significantly higher than at day 0 and than in MenACWY recipients. The 56-69-year group was small, and its depth increase did not reach significance, likely because of low power. The vaccine-associated CD4 TCRs covered the entire spike protein, and the dominant responses fell in regions 160-218 and 743-854. Conclusions about previously exposed vaccinees are limited because only five to seven AZD1222 recipients were SARS-CoV-2 seropositive at baseline. Because no samples from the day 14 peak response were available, repertoires could be characterized only after the peak T cell response. Participants were mostly white British, with more females than males. The authors suggested clonal diversity may have been underestimated.

The time point label of this sample denotes: about 28 days (+/-7) after the second vaccine dose. AZD1222 recipients with second doses at about 4 weeks or about 12 weeks were pooled, because spike-specific TCR depth and breadth did not differ between schedules. The vaccinee samples were drawn from two UK trials, COV001 and COV002, one of which was a single-blind randomized controlled phase 2/3 trial testing AZD1222 (ChAdOx1 nCoV-19) in healthy adults. For TCRbeta chain sequencing, PBMC samples from trial participants were taken at day 0 and at day 28 after the second dose. From the cysteine through the phenylalanine, the CDR3 covers 16 amino acids. The CDR3 DNA has 48 bases and is translated from base 1. The germline V gene (reference sequence) sets CDR1 to LGHDT and CDR2 to YNNKEL. V and J are truncated by 1 base and 1 base respectively, leaving an intervening sequence of 10 bases. The CDR3 regions of human TCRbeta chains were analyzed by immunosequencing. The paper's data handling went like this. TCRs in the repertoires were compared against a reference library of SARS-CoV-2-specific TCRs that had been generated with the MIRA antigen-specificity platform. Breadth was defined as the fraction of unique TCRs that were SARS-CoV-2-associated, and depth was defined as the fraction of total T cells that were SARS-CoV-2-associated. Using the MIRA data, each spike-specific TCR was mapped to the spike region that the TCR reacts to and placed in a CD4 or CD8 class. Log10-transformed breadth and depth values were compared by one-way ANOVA with Sidak's multiple comparisons tests. TCRdb carries this immuneACCESS record with in-frame sequences only. Its versions omit some clonotypes, under half of them owing to an unresolved V gene in the studies checked, with the rest unexplained. V and J calls and clone size are as listed in that table; D and trimming were resolved from the DNA. Within this sample are some 180,000 clones, with around 88% of them counted one time only. The top ten constitute around 1% of the sample.

The sequences come from peripheral blood, collected 28 days after the second AZD1222 dose. The TCR originated in an adult who received the AZD1222 COVID-19 vaccine. The chain is encoded by TRBV3-1 (or the pseudogene TRBV3-2) joined to TRBJ2-2; a tentative D match to TRBD2 spans 5 bases. The nucleotides are TGTGCCAGCAGCCAAGGCACCGGGAAGAACACCGGGGAGCTGTTTTTT. Its protein is CASSQGTGKNTGELFF.